Detailed here is one T cell receptor beta chain. V lost 4 bases, J lost 3 bases, and 16 bases lay in between. This CDR3 is 14 amino acids long. In germline, CDR1 is SQVTM, CDR2 ANQGSEA. This specimen comes from a study of CD8+CD57+ T cells in acquired aplastic anemia. Both TCR beta VDJ combination and CDR3 sequence profiling were carried out. Genomic DNA was the template for this profiling. One entry per CDR3 protein, called by TCRdb with MiXCR from the reads. The sample has 60,000 to 75,000 distinct CDR3 sequences, less than 65% seen once; the top ten hold roughly 2.5%. The chain employs TRBV29-1 and TRBJ2-7, with a tentative D call TRBD1 (5 bases). The source of this sequence is a human donor in good health, serving as a control. Sequencing input: sorted CD4+, CD8+, or CD8+CD57+ T cells (not recorded which) from PBMCs. Written as DNA, the CDR3 is TGCAGCGTTGGCATGCAGGGTTGGAACTACGAGCAGTACTTC. It translates to CSVGMQGWNYEQYF.